This T cell receptor beta chain was identified during a study of CD8+CD57+ T cells in acquired aplastic anemia. With V trimmed by 5 bases and J by 1 base, 11 bases remained unmatched. This CDR3 has 18 residues. Germline V lookup: CDR1 SGHAT, CDR2 FQDESV (reference sequence). Both TCR beta VDJ combination and CDR3 sequence profiling were carried out. Genomic DNA was the template for this profiling. MiXCR was run by TCRdb on the reads, yielding one entry per CDR3 protein. This table holds some 92,000 distinct CDR3 sequences, 55% to 70% found once. Those patients picked for sequencing had displayed CD8+CD57+ cell expansion on flow cytometry.

Material: sorted CD4+, CD8+, or CD8+CD57+ T cells (not recorded which) from PBMCs. The chain combines TRBV11-1 with TRBJ2-6; 7 bases line up with TRBD1. The receptor's source is a human donor with aplastic anemia. The CDR3 nucleotides read TGTGCCAGCAGCCCGGACCCGGGACAGAAGTCTGGGGCCAACGTCCTGACTTTC. This sequence encodes CASSPDPGQKSGANVLTF.